This T cell receptor (beta chain) was captured in a study of T-cell memory formation after mild COVID-19. Study-wide points: Pre-infection memory held some responding clones, suggesting pre-existing cross-reactive T cells responded. Day 15 to 85 contracting clones showed balanced CD4/CD8; day 15 to 37 expanders favored CD4+.

A note on this clonotype: What it binds is not known.

The germline V gene has CDR1 MGHDK and CDR2 SYGVNS. V was shortened by 7 bases and J by 5 bases, with 11 bases between the two germline ends. This CDR3 comprises 12 residues. Amplification by 5'RACE using constant-segment primers produced TCR alpha and TCR beta cDNA libraries that carried sample barcodes and UMIs. Via MiXCR, TCRdb re-called the 5' RACE reads, giving one row per CDR3 protein. This sample has over 350,000 distinct CDR3 sequences; roughly 15% occur once, and the top ten carry about a fifth. The clonotype was recovered from a young man who had mild COVID-19 (a few samples of this study predate the infection). Cell type and time point are not known. The rearrangement joins TRBV25-1 to TRBJ1-2; D call uncertain. The sample was PBMCs or a T cell subset sorted from them (not recorded which). CDR3 in DNA: TGTGCCAGCAAAGGGCGGATGTATGGCTACACCTTC. It yields the protein CASKGRMYGYTF.